This note documents a single T cell receptor beta chain sequence. The data derive from a study of blood T cell repertoires in COVID-19. Across the study: Specimens from acute and convalescent COVID-19 originated in the United States, Italy and Spain. From T cells, B-cell-depleted T cells, or PBMCs came the material, which was cDNA or gDNA.

The CDR3 spans 13 residues. With V trimmed by 5 bases and J by 6 bases, 2 bases remained unmatched. Germline-derived CDR1 and CDR2 are MGHDK and SYGVNS. Seattle's enrolled individuals joined amid active infection and were then monitored longitudinally. Authors' analysis steps: Estimation of nucleated cell counts was performed using reference gene primer amplification. Profiled with immunoSEQ multiplex PCR; TCRdb holds only in-frame clones, not every one. V and J calls and clone size are copied from that table; D and trimming were computed from the DNA. The data show roughly 440,000 clones, around 88% seen once.

V gene TRBV25-1 combines with J gene TRBJ1-5, with 9 bases aligning to TRBD1. Sequencing was performed on peripheral blood. The TCR sequence derives from a woman in her forties or fifties with COVID-19, enrolled during active disease. This chain's CDR3 is CASSRQGGQPQHF. The CDR3 DNA follows: TGTGCCAGCAGTCGACAGGGGGGTCAGCCCCAGCATTTT. The full variable domain, rest sourced from reference TRBV25-1 and TRBJ1-5, is EADIYQTPRYLVIGTGKKITLECSQTMGHDKMYWYQQDPGMELHLIHYSYGVNSTEKGDLSSESTVSRIRTEHFPLTLESARPSHTSQYLCASSRQGGQPQHFGDGTRLSIL.